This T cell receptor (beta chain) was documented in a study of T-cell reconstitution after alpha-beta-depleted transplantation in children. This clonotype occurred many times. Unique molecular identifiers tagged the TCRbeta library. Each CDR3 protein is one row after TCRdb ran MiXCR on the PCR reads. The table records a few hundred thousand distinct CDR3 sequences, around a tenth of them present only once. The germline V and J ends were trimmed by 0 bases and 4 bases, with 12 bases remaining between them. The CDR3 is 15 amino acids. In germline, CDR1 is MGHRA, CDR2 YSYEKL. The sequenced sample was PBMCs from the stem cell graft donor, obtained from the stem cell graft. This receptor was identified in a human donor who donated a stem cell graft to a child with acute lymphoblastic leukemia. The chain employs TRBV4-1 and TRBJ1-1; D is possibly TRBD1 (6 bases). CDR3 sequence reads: CASSQERQASTEAFF. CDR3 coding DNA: TGCGCCAGCAGCCAAGAAAGACAGGCCTCCACTGAAGCTTTCTTT.